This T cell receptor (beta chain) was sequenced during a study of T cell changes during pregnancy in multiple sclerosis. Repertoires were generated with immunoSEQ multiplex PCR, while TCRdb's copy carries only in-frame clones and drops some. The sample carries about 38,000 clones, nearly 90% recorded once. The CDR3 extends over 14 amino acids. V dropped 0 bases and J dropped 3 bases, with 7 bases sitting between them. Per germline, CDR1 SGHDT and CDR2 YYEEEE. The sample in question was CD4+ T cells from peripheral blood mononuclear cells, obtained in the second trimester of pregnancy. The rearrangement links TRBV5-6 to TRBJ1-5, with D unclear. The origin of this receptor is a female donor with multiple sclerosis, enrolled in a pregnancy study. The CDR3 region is CASSLAGYNQPQHF. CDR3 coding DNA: TGTGCCAGCAGCTTGGCCGGGTACAATCAGCCCCAGCATTTT.